The sequence of this TCR beta chain was determined in a study of shared clonotypes between healthy human individuals. Germline values: CDR1 SGHAT, CDR2 FQNNGV. The CDR3 extends over 14 amino acids. Deep was the level at which the assay was run. The method was immunoSEQ multiplex PCR; TCRdb's version includes in-frame clones alone and lacks a portion of them. The sample lists just over 2,000,000 clones, approximately 94% occurring once. Note on this clone: Its ends do not fully match the called genes, so a read error is possible.

Cells designated naive CD8 were CD45RO-negative and were positively selected for CCR7, with terminally differentiated effector memory CD45RA+ cells excluded. This chain joins TRBV11-2 and TRBJ2-7; D may match TRBD1 or TRBD2 (5 bases each). Sequenced material: naive CD8+ T cells sorted from blood. The origin of this receptor is a man aged 18 to 29 in good health. The DNA for the CDR3 is TGTGCCAGCAGCTTAGATGGCGGACGGGACGAGCAGTGCTTC. Translating gives CASSLDGGRDEQCF.